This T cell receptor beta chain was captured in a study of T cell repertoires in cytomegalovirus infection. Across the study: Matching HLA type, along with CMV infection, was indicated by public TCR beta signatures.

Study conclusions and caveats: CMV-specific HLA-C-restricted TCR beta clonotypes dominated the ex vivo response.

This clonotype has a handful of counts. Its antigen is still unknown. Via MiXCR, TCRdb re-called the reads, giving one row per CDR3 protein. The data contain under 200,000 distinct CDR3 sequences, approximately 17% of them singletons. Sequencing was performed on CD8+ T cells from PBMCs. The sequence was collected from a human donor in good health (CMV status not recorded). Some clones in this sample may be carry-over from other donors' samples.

Written as DNA, the CDR3 is TGCAGTGCGGGAGACAGGGAGAGATCCTATAATTCACCCCTCCACTTT. It yields the protein CSAGDRERSYNSPLHF. The chain joins TRBV20-1 to TRBJ1-6; TRBD1 matches 7 bases. The germline CDR1 and CDR2 sequences are DFQATT and SNEGSKA (reference sequence). Germline trimming cut 6 bases from V and 1 base from J; bases unmatched to any gene: 9. The CDR3 is made up of 16 amino acids.